These T cell receptor beta chains were read from a single sample in a study of cytomegalovirus exposure and HLA in healthy donors. TCRdb's table, derived via immunoSEQ multiplex PCR, lists solely in-frame clones and lacks some. This table holds some 220,000 clones, about 77% found once. Input material: PBMCs. These receptors were obtained from a boy younger than 18 in good health and CMV-seronegative. CDR3s include the opening cysteine and the closing phenylalanine or tryptophan. The D gene is left open where the match is weak. Clone size, where shown, is once, few, many, or a class for clones that have expanded.

j_gene	abundance	d_gene	v_gene	CDR3aa	CDR3nt
TRBJ1-1	.	.	TRBV30	CAWNGGRARVIEAFF	TGTGCCTGGAATGGAGGAAGGGCGCGGGTTATTGAAGCTTTCTTT
TRBJ2-7	once	TRBD1	TRBV6-1	CASSEERDSYEQYF	TGTGCCAGCAGTGAAGAAAGGGACAGCTACGAGCAGTACTTC
TRBJ1-2	.	.	TRBV25-1	CASSGGGTLNYGYTF	TGTGCCAGCAGTGGGGGGGGGACCCTCAACTATGGCTACACCTTC
TRBJ1-2	.	.	TRBV4-2	CASSQDYPENYGYTF	TGTGCCAGCAGCCAAGATTATCCGGAGAACTATGGCTACACCTTC
TRBJ1-2	.	TRBD1	TRBV19	CASSMTGDGYTF	TGTGCCAGTAGTATGACAGGGGATGGCTACACCTTC
TRBJ1-5	.	.	TRBV10-3	CAIRGDSNQPQHF	TGTGCCATCAGAGGGGATAGCAATCAGCCCCAGCATTTT
TRBJ1-1	.	TRBD1	TRBV25-1	CASSEYTGGENTEAFF	TGTGCCAGCAGTGAATACACAGGGGGAGAGAACACTGAAGCTTTCTTT
TRBJ1-6	few	.	TRBV4-1	CASSPRPGDLYNSPLHF	TGCGCCAGCAGCCCTCGGCCAGGGGATCTCTATAATTCACCCCTCCACTTT
TRBJ2-1	.	TRBD2	TRBV7-8	CASSLDRTSLNEQFF	TGTGCCAGCAGCTTAGACCGGACTAGCCTAAATGAGCAGTTCTTC
TRBJ2-2	.	TRBD2	TRBV4-2	CASTEPGGGGTGELFF	TGTGCCAGCACCGAGCCCGGGGGGGGAGGGACCGGGGAGCTGTTTTTT
TRBJ1-4	.	.	TRBV6-1	CASNIDSNDEKLFF	TGTGCCAGCAATATCGACAGCAACGATGAAAAACTGTTTTTT
TRBJ1-1	.	.	TRBV5-4	CASSIEGDRGVGVPNTEAFF	TGTGCCAGCAGCATTGAGGGGGATAGGGGAGTAGGAGTTCCGAACACTGAAGCTTTCTTT
TRBJ1-4	few	.	TRBV5-4	CASSSFRDNVEELFF	TGTGCCAGCAGCTCATTTCGGGACAATGTTGAGGAACTGTTTTTT
TRBJ2-7	few	TRBD1	TRBV2	CASSASGYRGRNEQYF	TGTGCCAGCAGTGCCTCTGGTTACAGGGGGCGTAATGAGCAGTACTTC
TRBJ2-2	.	TRBD2	TRBV11-3	CASSLVGGEGLFF	TGTGCCAGCAGCTTAGTAGGAGGGGAGGGGCTGTTTTTT
TRBJ2-1	.	.	TRBV6-5	CASSLRHANEQFF	TGTGCCAGCAGCCTCAGACACGCCAATGAGCAGTTCTTC
TRBJ1-1	.	TRBD1	TRBV18	CASSKDRGVAFF	TGTGCCAGCTCAAAGGACAGGGGGGTTGCTTTCTTT
TRBJ2-1	.	.	TRBV29-1	CSVTDRTQFF	TGCAGCGTGACTGACAGGACGCAGTTCTTC
TRBJ1-3	once	TRBD1	TRBV11-2	CASSFRQGFSGNTIYF	TGTGCCAGCAGCTTTAGACAGGGCTTCTCTGGAAACACCATATATTTT
TRBJ1-5	.	.	TRBV7-8	CASSLASPRDQPQHF	TGTGCCAGCAGCTTAGCGTCACCACGGGATCAGCCCCAGCATTTT
TRBJ1-2	.	.	TRBV7-3	CASSGSGVYGYTF	TGTGCCAGCAGCGGATCCGGGGTCTATGGCTACACCTTC
TRBJ2-7	.	TRBD2	TRBV5-4	CASRGGLAASYEQYF	TGTGCCAGCAGGGGAGGACTAGCGGCTTCCTACGAGCAGTACTTC
TRBJ1-4	.	TRBD1	TRBV5-4	CASRRQGGSEKLFF	TGTGCCAGCAGACGACAGGGCGGTAGTGAAAAACTGTTTTTT
TRBJ1-2	.	TRBD1	TRBV18	CASSQGGAGGYTF	TGTGCCAGCTCGCAAGGGGGCGCGGGGGGCTACACCTTC
TRBJ2-7	.	.	TRBV9	CASSVAAEARWQYF	TGTGCCAGCAGCGTAGCAGCGGAGGCCCGCTGGCAGTACTTC
TRBJ1-1	.	TRBD1	TRBV9	CASSVAPDRRNTEAFF	TGTGCCAGCAGCGTAGCCCCGGACAGGAGGAACACTGAAGCTTTCTTT
TRBJ1-3	.	.	TRBV19	CASSEPPGNTIYF	TGTGCCAGTAGTGAGCCTCCCGGAAACACCATATATTTT
TRBJ1-2	.	.	TRBV19	CASSIRSGGEGYTF	TGTGCCAGTAGTATTCGGTCGGGGGGCGAAGGCTACACCTTC
TRBJ1-1	.	.	TRBV6-5	CASSSNVNTEAFF	TGTGCCAGTTCCTCTAACGTGAACACTGAAGCTTTCTTT
TRBJ2-5	few	TRBD2	TRBV5-4	CASSPGLAGGPKQETQYF	TGTGCCAGCAGCCCGGGACTAGCGGGGGGACCCAAACAAGAGACCCAGTACTTC
TRBJ1-1	.	.	TRBV6-5	CASHGLAADTEAFF	TGTGCCAGCCACGGCCTGGCGGCAGACACTGAAGCTTTCTTT
TRBJ1-4	.	.	TRBV12-2	CASRSRTGPLNEKLFF	TGTGCAAGTCGCTCCCGAACAGGGCCTCTTAATGAAAAACTGTTTTTT
TRBJ2-5	.	.	TRBV9	CASSIMGGQPEETQYF	TGTGCCAGCAGCATAATGGGGGGACAGCCAGAAGAGACCCAGTACTTC
TRBJ1-4	.	TRBD1	TRBV14	CASSPGQVGEKLFF	TGTGCCAGCAGCCCTGGACAGGTCGGAGAAAAACTGTTTTTT
TRBJ1-2	once	.	TRBV27	CASTTGPWALYGYTF	TGTGCCAGCACTACCGGCCCCTGGGCACTCTATGGCTACACCTTC
TRBJ1-1	few	.	TRBV19	CASSIGGNTEAFF	TGTGCCAGTAGTATCGGTGGGAACACTGAAGCTTTCTTT
TRBJ2-2	once	TRBD2	TRBV5-6	CASSLPGLGRTGELFF	TGTGCCAGCAGCTTGCCGGGACTAGGTCGAACCGGGGAGCTGTTTTTT
TRBJ2-5	few	.	TRBV29-1	CSVGNQTGTQYF	TGCAGCGTTGGAAATCAGACGGGGACCCAGTACTTC
TRBJ2-3	.	.	TRBV19	CASSLQGSTDTQYF	TGTGCCAGTAGTCTACAGGGTAGCACAGATACGCAGTATTTT
TRBJ1-1	.	.	TRBV7-8	CASSRSREGSTEAFF	TGTGCCAGCAGCCGAAGCAGGGAGGGGAGCACTGAAGCTTTCTTT
TRBJ1-4	.	.	TRBV11-3	CASSLGAFGGANEKLFF	TGTGCCAGCAGCTTAGGAGCTTTCGGAGGGGCTAATGAAAAACTGTTTTTT
TRBJ2-5	few	TRBD1	TRBV25-1	CASSLGGREETQYF	TGTGCCAGCAGCCTAGGGGGCAGGGAGGAGACCCAGTACTTC
TRBJ2-5	.	.	TRBV5-4	CASSLDVSQETQYF	TGTGCCAGCAGCTTGGATGTCAGCCAAGAGACCCAGTACTTC
TRBJ1-5	few	.	TRBV30	CAWSRQVNQPQHF	TGTGCCTGGAGCCGACAGGTCAATCAGCCCCAGCATTTT
TRBJ1-5	.	.	TRBV6-5	CASSSTRGGQHQPQHF	TGTGCCAGCAGTTCAACCCGCGGGGGGCAACATCAGCCCCAGCATTTT
TRBJ1-2	few	.	TRBV21-1	CATQGARGYTF	TGTGCCACTCAGGGGGCTCGGGGCTACACCTTC
TRBJ2-7	.	.	TRBV5-1	CASSLSDSHYEQYF	TGCGCCAGTAGCTTGAGTGACAGTCACTACGAGCAGTACTTC
TRBJ1-2	.	.	TRBV12-5	CASGHRLQDRYGYTF	TGTGCTAGTGGCCACCGATTACAGGACCGCTATGGCTACACCTTC